Each of the 4 T cell receptor beta chains below was sequenced from the same sample in a study of T cells in Graves' hyperthyroidism and ophthalmopathy. Researchers amplified the TCR beta CDR3 regions from RNA transcripts. Carried out on the TCR CDR3, a first-round RT-PCR used the HTBI primer set. TCRdb re-called the multiplex PCR reads through MiXCR, storing one row per CDR3 protein. The sample holds about 380,000 distinct CDR3 sequences; around a sixth are singletons and the top ten take less than 45%. The sequenced sample was blood. These receptors were obtained from a man between 18 and 35 years old with Graves' ophthalmopathy.

V gene TRBV7-9 combines with J gene TRBJ1-5; D not resolved. Germline CDR1 SEHNR, CDR2 FQNEAQ (reference sequence). This CDR3 spans 12 amino acids. Trimming shortened V by 1 base and J by 7 bases, and 5 bases separated the two germline ends. The CDR3 DNA reads TGTGCCAGCAGCTTAGGGGAGCAGCCCCAGCATTTT. This encodes CASSLGEQPQHF. The entire variable domain, with the rest obtained from reference TRBV7-9 and TRBJ1-5, is as follows: DTGVSQNPRHKITKRGQNVTFRCDPISEHNRLYWYRQTLGQGPEFLTYFQNEAQLEKSRLLSDRFSAERPKGSFSTLEIQRTEQGDSAMYLCASSLGEQPQHFGDGTRLSIL.

This clonotype has a count of ten or more. The genes are TRBV27 and TRBJ1-6, with a weak D call TRBD1 (5 bases). Per germline, CDR1 MNHEY and CDR2 SMNVEV (reference sequence). The V end was cut by 4 bases, the J end by 9 bases, with 7 bases between. The CDR3 loop spans 12 amino acids. The CDR3 loop reads CASSSGGSPLHF. Here the CDR3 DNA reads TGTGCCAGCAGTTCCGGGGGTTCACCCCTCCACTTT.

This clonotype showed up just a few times. The chain recombines TRBV4-1 with TRBJ2-6; D uncertain. CDR1 is MGHRA and CDR2 is YSYEKL in the germline V gene. This CDR3 has 16 residues. The V end lost 0 bases, the J end lost 0 bases, and 6 bases lay between the germline ends. DNA for the CDR3: TGCGCCAGCAGCCAAGAGGTGCCCTCTGGGGCCAACGTCCTGACTTTC. It translates to CASSQEVPSGANVLTF.

This clonotype was seen many times. V is TRBV28 and J is TRBJ1-2, with 7 bases that match TRBD1. CDR1 is MDHEN, CDR2 SYDVKM, per germline. V lost 4 bases and J lost 0; bases outside the gene matches: 20. The CDR3 sequence is 20 residues long. The CDR3 sequence: CASSSTRLPGQKKANYGYTF. The DNA for the CDR3 is TGTGCCAGCAGTTCGACCCGGCTTCCGGGACAGAAGAAAGCTAACTATGGCTACACCTTC.